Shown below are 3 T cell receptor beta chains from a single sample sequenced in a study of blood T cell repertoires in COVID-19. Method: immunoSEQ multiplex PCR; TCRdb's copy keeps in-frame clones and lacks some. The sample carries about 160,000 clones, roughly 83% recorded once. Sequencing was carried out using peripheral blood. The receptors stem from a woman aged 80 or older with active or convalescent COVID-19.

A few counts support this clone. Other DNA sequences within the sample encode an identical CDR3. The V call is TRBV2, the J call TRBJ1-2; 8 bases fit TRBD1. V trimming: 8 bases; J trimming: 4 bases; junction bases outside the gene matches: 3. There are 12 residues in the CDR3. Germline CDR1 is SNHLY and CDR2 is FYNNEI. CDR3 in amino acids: CASSTGGYGYTF. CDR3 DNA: TGTGCCAGCTCTACAGGGGGCTATGGCTACACCTTC.

CDR3 sequence (DNA): TGTGCCAGCTCGTCCTTCCCAGGGGAAAAACTGTTTTTT. Its protein is CASSSFPGEKLFF. The genes are TRBV3-1 (or the pseudogene TRBV3-2) and TRBJ1-4; D possibly corresponds to TRBD1 (5 bases). The length of the CDR3 is 13 residues. Trimming removed 8 bases at V and 8 bases at J, with 15 bases between. Germline lookup yields CDR1 LGHDT and CDR2 YNNKEL (reference sequence).

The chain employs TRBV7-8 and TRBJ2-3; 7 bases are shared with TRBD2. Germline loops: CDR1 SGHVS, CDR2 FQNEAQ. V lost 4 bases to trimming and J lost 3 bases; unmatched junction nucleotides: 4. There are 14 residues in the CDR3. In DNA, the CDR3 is TGTGCCAGCAGCTGGGCTAGCGGTACAGATACGCAGTATTTT. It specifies CASSWASGTDTQYF.